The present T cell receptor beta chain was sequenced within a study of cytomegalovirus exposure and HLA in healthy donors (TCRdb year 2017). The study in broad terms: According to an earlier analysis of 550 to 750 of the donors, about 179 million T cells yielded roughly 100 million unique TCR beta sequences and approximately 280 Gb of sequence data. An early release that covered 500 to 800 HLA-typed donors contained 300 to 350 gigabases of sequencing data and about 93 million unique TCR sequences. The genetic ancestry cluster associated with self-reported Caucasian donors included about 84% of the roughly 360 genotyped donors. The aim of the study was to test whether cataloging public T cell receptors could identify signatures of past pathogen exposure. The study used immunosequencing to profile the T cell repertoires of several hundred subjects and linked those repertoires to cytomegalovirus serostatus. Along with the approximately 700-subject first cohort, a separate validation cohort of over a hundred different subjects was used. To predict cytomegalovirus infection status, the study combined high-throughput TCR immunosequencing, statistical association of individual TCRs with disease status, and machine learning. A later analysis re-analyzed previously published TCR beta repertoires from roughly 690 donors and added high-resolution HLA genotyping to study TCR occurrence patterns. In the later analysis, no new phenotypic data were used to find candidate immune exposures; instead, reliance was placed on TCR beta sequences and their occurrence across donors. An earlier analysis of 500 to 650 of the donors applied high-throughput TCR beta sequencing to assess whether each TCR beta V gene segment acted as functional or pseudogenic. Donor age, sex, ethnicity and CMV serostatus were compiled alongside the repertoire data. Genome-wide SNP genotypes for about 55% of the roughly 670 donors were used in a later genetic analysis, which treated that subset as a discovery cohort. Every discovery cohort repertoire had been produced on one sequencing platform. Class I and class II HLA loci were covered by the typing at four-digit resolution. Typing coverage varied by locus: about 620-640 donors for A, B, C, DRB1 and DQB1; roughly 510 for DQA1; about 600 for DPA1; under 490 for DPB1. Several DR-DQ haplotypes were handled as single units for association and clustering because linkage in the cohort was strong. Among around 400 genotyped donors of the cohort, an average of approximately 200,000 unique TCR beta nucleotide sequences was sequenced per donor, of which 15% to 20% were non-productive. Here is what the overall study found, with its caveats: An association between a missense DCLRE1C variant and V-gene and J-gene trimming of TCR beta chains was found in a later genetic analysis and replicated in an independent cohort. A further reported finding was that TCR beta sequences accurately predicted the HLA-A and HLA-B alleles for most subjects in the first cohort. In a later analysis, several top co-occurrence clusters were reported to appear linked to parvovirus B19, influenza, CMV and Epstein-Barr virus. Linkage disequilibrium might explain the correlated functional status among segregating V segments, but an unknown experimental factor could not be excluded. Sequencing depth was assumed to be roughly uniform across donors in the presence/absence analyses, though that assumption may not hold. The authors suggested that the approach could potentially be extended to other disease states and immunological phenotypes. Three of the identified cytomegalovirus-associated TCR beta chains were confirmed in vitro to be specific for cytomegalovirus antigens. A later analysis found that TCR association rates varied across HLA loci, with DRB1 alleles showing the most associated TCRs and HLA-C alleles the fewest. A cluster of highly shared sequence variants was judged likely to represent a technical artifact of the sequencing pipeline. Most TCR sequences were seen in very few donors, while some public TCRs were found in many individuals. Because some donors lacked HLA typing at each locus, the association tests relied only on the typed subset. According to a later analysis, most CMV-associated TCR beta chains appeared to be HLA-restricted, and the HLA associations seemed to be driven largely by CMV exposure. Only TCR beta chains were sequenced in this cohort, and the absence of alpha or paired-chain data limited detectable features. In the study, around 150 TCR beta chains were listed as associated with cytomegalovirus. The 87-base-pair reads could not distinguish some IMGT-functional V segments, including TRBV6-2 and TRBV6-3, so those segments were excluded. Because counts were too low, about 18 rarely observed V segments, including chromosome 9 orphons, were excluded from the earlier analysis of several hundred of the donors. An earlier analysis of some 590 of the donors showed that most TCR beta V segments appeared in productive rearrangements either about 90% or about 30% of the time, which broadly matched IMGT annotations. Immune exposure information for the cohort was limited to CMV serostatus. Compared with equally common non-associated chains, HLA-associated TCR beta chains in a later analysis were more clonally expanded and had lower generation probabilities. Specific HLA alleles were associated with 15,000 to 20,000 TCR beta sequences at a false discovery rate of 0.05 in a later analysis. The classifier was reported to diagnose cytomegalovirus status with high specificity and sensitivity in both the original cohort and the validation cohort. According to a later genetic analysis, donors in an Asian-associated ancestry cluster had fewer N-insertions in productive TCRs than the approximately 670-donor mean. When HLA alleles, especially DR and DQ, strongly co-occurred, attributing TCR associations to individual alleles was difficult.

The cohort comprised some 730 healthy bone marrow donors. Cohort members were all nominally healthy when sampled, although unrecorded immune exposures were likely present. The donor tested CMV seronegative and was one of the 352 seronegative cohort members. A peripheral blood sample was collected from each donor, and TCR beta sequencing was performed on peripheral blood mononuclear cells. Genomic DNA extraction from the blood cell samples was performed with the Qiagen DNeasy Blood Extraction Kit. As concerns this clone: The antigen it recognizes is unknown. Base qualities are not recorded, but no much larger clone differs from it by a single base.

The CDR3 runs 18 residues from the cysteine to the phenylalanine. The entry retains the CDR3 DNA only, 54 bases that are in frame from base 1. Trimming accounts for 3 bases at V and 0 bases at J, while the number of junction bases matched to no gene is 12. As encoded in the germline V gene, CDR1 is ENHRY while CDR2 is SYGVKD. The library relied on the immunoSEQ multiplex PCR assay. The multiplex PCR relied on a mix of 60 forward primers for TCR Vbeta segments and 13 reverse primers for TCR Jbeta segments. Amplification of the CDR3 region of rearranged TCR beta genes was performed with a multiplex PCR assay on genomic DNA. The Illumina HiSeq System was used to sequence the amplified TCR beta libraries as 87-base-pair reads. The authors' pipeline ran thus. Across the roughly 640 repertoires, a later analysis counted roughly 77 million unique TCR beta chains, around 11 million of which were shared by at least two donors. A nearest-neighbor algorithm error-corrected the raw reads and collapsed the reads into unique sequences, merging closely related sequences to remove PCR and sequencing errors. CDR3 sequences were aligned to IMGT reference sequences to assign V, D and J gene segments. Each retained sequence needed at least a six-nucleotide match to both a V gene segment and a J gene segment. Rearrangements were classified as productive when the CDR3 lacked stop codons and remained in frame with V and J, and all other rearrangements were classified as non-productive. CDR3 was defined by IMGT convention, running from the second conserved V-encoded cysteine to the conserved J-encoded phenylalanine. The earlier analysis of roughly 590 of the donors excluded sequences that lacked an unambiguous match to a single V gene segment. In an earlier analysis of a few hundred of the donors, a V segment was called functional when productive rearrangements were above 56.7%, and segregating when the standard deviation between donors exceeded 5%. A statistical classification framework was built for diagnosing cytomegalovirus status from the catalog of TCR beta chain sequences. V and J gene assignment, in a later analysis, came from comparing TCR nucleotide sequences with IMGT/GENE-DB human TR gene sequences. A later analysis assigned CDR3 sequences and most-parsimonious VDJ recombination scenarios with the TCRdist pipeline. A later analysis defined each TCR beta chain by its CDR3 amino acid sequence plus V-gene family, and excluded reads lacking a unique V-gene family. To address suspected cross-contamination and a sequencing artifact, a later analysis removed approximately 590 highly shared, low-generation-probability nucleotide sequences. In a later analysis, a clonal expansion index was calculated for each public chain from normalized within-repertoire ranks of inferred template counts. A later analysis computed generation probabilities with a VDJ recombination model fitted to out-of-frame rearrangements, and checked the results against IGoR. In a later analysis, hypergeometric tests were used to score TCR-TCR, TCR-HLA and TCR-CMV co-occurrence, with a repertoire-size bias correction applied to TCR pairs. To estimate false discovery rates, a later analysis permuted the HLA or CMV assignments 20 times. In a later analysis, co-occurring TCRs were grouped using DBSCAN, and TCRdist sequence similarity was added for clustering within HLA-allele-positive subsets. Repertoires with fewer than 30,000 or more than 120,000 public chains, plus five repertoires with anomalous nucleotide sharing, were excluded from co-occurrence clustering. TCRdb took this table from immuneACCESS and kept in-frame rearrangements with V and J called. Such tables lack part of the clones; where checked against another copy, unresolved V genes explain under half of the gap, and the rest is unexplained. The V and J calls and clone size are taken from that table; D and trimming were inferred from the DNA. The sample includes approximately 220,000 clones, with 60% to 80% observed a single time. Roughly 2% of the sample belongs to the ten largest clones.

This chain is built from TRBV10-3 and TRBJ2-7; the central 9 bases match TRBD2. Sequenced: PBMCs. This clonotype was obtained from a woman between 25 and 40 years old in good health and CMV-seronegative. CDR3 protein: CAISDGGRGGLSSYEQYF. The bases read TGTGCCATCAGTGACGGAGGGCGGGGGGGCCTCAGCTCCTACGAGCAGTACTTC.